The 23 T cell receptor beta chains presented below share a single source sample, sequenced in a study of shared T cell receptors in the human thymus. Repertoires were generated with immunoSEQ multiplex PCR, while TCRdb's copy carries only in-frame clones and drops some. The profile shows roughly 660,000 clones, more than 75% of them singletons. These data also formed part of another study, on human thymus T cells.

Sequencing input: thymocytes. These receptors all come from a boy less than two years old with a congenital heart defect.

The V and J genes are TRBV4-3 and TRBJ1-4; 7 nucleotides line up with TRBD1. The CDR3 spans 15 residues. V was pared by 3 bases and J by 4 bases, with 5 bases of the junction left unmatched. Germline CDR1 and CDR2: LGHNA and YSLEER. CDR3 in amino acids: CASSQGDRHNEKLFF. CDR3 in DNA: TGCGCCAGCAGCCAGGGGGACAGACATAATGAAAAACTGTTTTTT.

J is TRBJ1-1 and V is TRBV5-6, with D perhaps TRBD1 (6 bases). CDR1 is SGHDT, CDR2 YYEEEE, per germline. The germline V and J ends were trimmed by 4 bases and 0 bases, with 13 bases remaining between them. This CDR3 comprises 15 residues. This CDR3 is CASSPWGGMNTEAFF. The CDR3 bases are TGTGCCAGCAGCCCATGGGGGGGCATGAACACTGAAGCTTTCTTT.

The genes are TRBV7-9 and TRBJ2-3; 7 positions agree with TRBD2. Per germline, CDR1 SEHNR and CDR2 FQNEAQ (reference sequence). The CDR3 covers 17 residues. The V segment lost 0 bases and the J segment 7 bases; nucleotides outside the gene matches: 13. The DNA of the CDR3 is TGTGCCAGCAGCTTAGCGTTTCAGGGAGGGAAAGGAAATACGCAGTATTTT. Its protein product is CASSLAFQGGKGNTQYF.

The rearrangement uses TRBV18 and TRBJ2-7; D not resolved. Germline V gene data show CDR1 as KGHSH and CDR2 as LQKENI. Trimming removed 1 base from V and 1 base from J, with 14 bases in between. CDR3 size: 16 residues. In DNA, the CDR3 is TGTGCCAGCTCACCACGAGCACCTGAGTCGTCCTACGAGCAGTACTTC. Protein product: CASSPRAPESSYEQYF.

V is TRBV27 and J is TRBJ2-7; 12 bases match TRBD2. Germline V gene lookup returns CDR1 MNHEY and CDR2 SMNVEV (reference sequence). The V and J ends lost 5 bases and 6 bases, in that order; junction bases with no gene match: 8. The CDR3 is 15 amino acids. The DNA of the CDR3 is TGTGCCAGCAGTCTCGGACTAGCGGGAACGCCCGAGCAGTACTTC. It specifies CASSLGLAGTPEQYF.

V gene TRBV10-3 combines with J gene TRBJ1-2; no definite D call. Germline CDR1 is ENHRY and CDR2 is SYGVKD. Trimming took off 3 bases at V and 7 bases at J, with 18 bases between the two ends. This CDR3 is built from 15 residues. CDR3 sequence (DNA): TGTGCCATCAGTGATTCGTGGGCCTACCGTGGTGGCTACACCTTC. It yields the protein CAISDSWAYRGGYTF.

The chain carries TRBV5-8 and TRBJ2-1; 11 nucleotides match TRBD2. V dropped 5 bases and J dropped 4; count of bases not matched to a gene: 8. In germline, CDR1 is SGHTS, CDR2 YDEGEE. This CDR3 is built from 16 residues. CDR3 in amino acids: CASSLPGTSGYNEQFF. Here the CDR3 DNA reads TGTGCCAGCAGTCTCCCCGGGACTAGCGGATACAATGAGCAGTTCTTC. Supplemented by reference TRBV5-8 and TRBJ2-1, the full variable domain reads EAGVTQSPTHLIKTRGQQATLRCSPISGHTSVYWYQQALGLGLQFLLWYDEGEERNRGNFPPRFSGRQFPNYSSELNVNALELEDSALYLCASSLPGTSGYNEQFFGPGTRLTVL.

CDR3 sequence: CASSLSRDRGYEQYF. The DNA for the CDR3 is TGTGCCAGCAGCTTGAGCCGGGACAGGGGCTACGAGCAGTACTTC. This chain connects TRBV5-5 to TRBJ2-7, with 10 bases fitting TRBD1. Unmatched junction bases numbered 4, after V lost 1 base and J lost 3 bases. The CDR3 extends over 15 amino acids. CDR1 and CDR2 from the germline V gene are SGHKS and YYEKEE (reference sequence).

CDR3 protein: CASTTLFPEGERGDTQYF. The CDR3 bases are TGTGCCAGCACGACACTCTTCCCCGAGGGGGAGAGGGGAGATACGCAGTATTTT. This sequence joins TRBV7-8 and TRBJ2-3, with a weak D call TRBD1 (6 bases). CDR1 is SGHVS and CDR2 is FQNEAQ in the germline V gene. The CDR3 length is 18 residues. V dropped 7 bases and J dropped 5 bases, with 28 bases sitting between them.

This clone occurred a few times. The V gene is TRBV6-4, the J gene TRBJ2-7, with TRBD1 identical over 8 bases. The CDR3 consists of 14 residues. CDR1 is MRHNA, CDR2 SNTAGT, per germline. The V and J ends lost 7 bases and 3 bases, in that order; junction bases with no gene match: 8. The chain's CDR3 is CASTPPGQDYEQYF. The CDR3 DNA follows: TGTGCCAGCACCCCTCCGGGACAGGACTACGAGCAGTACTTC.

The chain carries TRBV28 and TRBJ2-2, with D uncertain. Trimming removed 2 bases from V and 0 bases from J, with 7 bases in between. The CDR3 is made up of 15 amino acids. Germline V gene data show CDR1 as MDHEN and CDR2 as SYDVKM. The CDR3 DNA reads as TGTGCCAGCAGTTTAGCCAGCGCGAACACCGGGGAGCTGTTTTTT. It codes for CASSLASANTGELFF.

CDR3 bases: TGTGCCATCCCCCGGGGTCAAGAGACCCAGTACTTC. It encodes CAIPRGQETQYF. The chain couples TRBV5-8 to TRBJ2-5; possible D gene TRBD2, 5 bases. Per germline, CDR1 SGHTS and CDR2 YDEGEE. The V gene lost 9 bases and the J gene lost 2 bases, with 11 bases spanning the gap. There are 12 residues in the CDR3.

The chain employs TRBV28 and TRBJ1-1; 8 nucleotides line up with TRBD1. Germline V gene data show CDR1 as MDHEN and CDR2 as SYDVKM. With V trimmed by 5 bases and J by 1 base, 3 bases remained unmatched. The CDR3 sequence is 14 residues long. The CDR3 bases are TGTGCCAGCAGTAGCAGGGGGCAGAACACTGAAGCTTTCTTT. Encoded protein: CASSSRGQNTEAFF.

This chain joins TRBV14 and TRBJ2-1, with D possibly being TRBD1 (6 bases). CDR1 is SGHDN, CDR2 FVKESK, per germline. V lost 5 bases and J 13 bases, leaving 21 bases between the germline ends. The CDR3 extends over 14 amino acids. The CDR3 loop reads CASSYGQHHHGQFF. CDR3 DNA: TGTGCCAGCAGCTACGGACAGCACCACCACGGCCAGTTCTTC.

A single count supports this clone. The chain employs TRBV11-3 and TRBJ2-7; TRBD2 agrees at 10 bases. CDR1 is SGHNT, CDR2 YENEEA, per germline. The CDR3 is 19 amino acids. V lost 1 base to trimming and J lost 1 base; unmatched junction nucleotides: 13. CDR3 coding DNA: TGTGCCAGCAGCTTAGGGCCCCGGACTAGCGGAACTGAGTCCTACGAGCAGTACTTC. This gives the protein CASSLGPRTSGTESYEQYF.

The V call is TRBV19, the J call TRBJ2-5; D perhaps matches TRBD2 (6 bases). Trimming stripped 0 bases from V and 1 base from J, with 12 bases between. From germline, CDR1 is LNHDA and CDR2 SQIVND (reference sequence). CDR3 length: 16 amino acids. In DNA, the CDR3 is TGTGCCAGTAGTATAGAAGGAGCGGAGGGCCAAGAGACCCAGTACTTC. This translates into CASSIEGAEGQETQYF.

This clone was counted a few times. The chain uses TRBV5-4 and TRBJ2-1; D perhaps matches TRBD1 (6 bases). Deletions cut 0 bases from V and 6 bases from J, with 25 bases between. Germline CDR1 and CDR2: SGHNT and YYREEE (reference sequence). The CDR3 consists of 19 residues. CDR3 sequence reads: CASSLAVAGDLTMGNEQFF. Here the CDR3 DNA reads TGTGCCAGCAGCTTGGCCGTGGCAGGGGACCTTACTATGGGCAATGAGCAGTTCTTC.

The rearrangement joins TRBV30 to TRBJ2-1; 11 bases agree with TRBD2. J lost 7 bases, V lost 4 bases, and 9 bases had no gene match. CDR1 is GTSNPN and CDR2 is SVGIG in the germline V gene (reference sequence). The CDR3 covers 15 residues. CDR3 nucleotides: TGTGCCTGGACGGCGACTAGCGGGGTGGGGAATGAGCAGTTCTTC. Its protein product is CAWTATSGVGNEQFF.

In this sample, this clone turned up once. The chain carries TRBV19 and TRBJ2-7; 7 positions agree with TRBD1. V trimming: 4 bases; J trimming: 2 bases; junction bases outside the gene matches: 14. Germline assignment: CDR1 LNHDA and CDR2 SQIVND (reference sequence). CDR3 length equals 17 residues. CDR3 in DNA: TGTGCCAGTAGTACTCCGCCCCCGACAGGGATAGCCTACGAGCAGTACTTC. The encoded protein is CASSTPPPTGIAYEQYF. Full variable domain (outside the CDR3, taken from reference TRBV19 and TRBJ2-7): DGGITQSPKYLFRKEGQNVTLSCEQNLNHDAMYWYRQDPGQGLRLIYYSQIVNDFQKGDIAEGYSVSREKKESFPLTVTSAQKNPTAFYLCASSTPPPTGIAYEQYFGPGTRLTVT.

The J gene is TRBJ2-3, the V gene TRBV21-1; the tabulated D call, TRBD2, remains unverified against the DNA. TRBV21-1 is a pseudogene segment. CDR3 size: 16 residues. The CDR3 loop reads CASSELAGGYTDTQYF. The CDR3 bases are TGTGCCAGCAGCGAGCTAGCGGGAGGGTACACAGATACGCAGTATTTT.

The chain links TRBV20-1 to TRBJ2-1, with TRBD2 identical over 8 bases. Trimming cost V 7 bases and J 6 bases; bases outside gene matches: 2. This CDR3 spans 11 amino acids. CDR1 is DFQATT, CDR2 SNEGSKA, per germline (reference sequence). CDR3 bases: TGCAGTGTTGGGACTAGCAATGAGCAGTTCTTC. Its translation: CSVGTSNEQFF.

The J gene is TRBJ2-5, the V gene TRBV7-6, with TRBD2 matching over 8 bases. V was pared by 5 bases and J by 2 bases, with 16 bases of the junction left unmatched. This CDR3 has 18 amino acids. Germline lookup yields CDR1 SGHVS and CDR2 FNYEAQ. This CDR3 is CASSPIGRGSGIQETQYF. As DNA, the CDR3 is TGTGCCAGCAGCCCCATCGGGCGAGGTAGCGGGATTCAAGAGACCCAGTACTTC.

This chain uses TRBV6-1 with TRBJ1-2; D unclear. The CDR3 totals 14 residues. Germline lookup yields CDR1 MNHNS and CDR2 SASEGT. Trimming pared 7 bases from V and 6 bases from J, leaving 18 bases between. The CDR3 loop reads CASIPPCCSDGYTF. The DNA of the CDR3 is TGTGCCAGCATCCCCCCCTGTTGCAGTGATGGCTACACCTTC.